These 13 T cell receptor beta chains share one sample of origin, sequenced in a study of T-cell memory formation after mild COVID-19. TCRdb re-called the 5' RACE reads through MiXCR, storing one row per CDR3 protein. The sample has a few hundred thousand distinct CDR3 sequences, approximately 19% seen once. Material for sequencing was PBMCs or a T cell subset sorted from them (not recorded which). These receptors were taken from a man aged 18-30 years who had mild COVID-19 (a few samples of this study predate the infection). Cell type and time point are not known.

V gene TRBV11-2 combines with J gene TRBJ2-3, with 12 positions matching TRBD2. J lost 6 bases, V lost 3 bases, and 7 bases had no gene match. The length of the CDR3 is 16 residues. In germline, CDR1 is SGHAT, CDR2 FQNNGV. The CDR3 bases are TGTGCCAGCAGCTTCGTGACTAGCGGGGGTAGTGATACGCAGTATTTT. It translates to CASSFVTSGGSDTQYF.

This clonotype has a handful of counts. The rearrangement links TRBV5-5 to TRBJ1-5; the D is unclear. In germline, CDR1 is SGHKS, CDR2 YYEKEE (reference sequence). Trimming left V 0 bases short and J 1 base short, with 8 bases between. This CDR3 has 15 amino acids. The CDR3 protein is CASSLDRGSNQPQHF. CDR3 DNA: TGTGCCAGCAGCTTGGATCGCGGAAGCAATCAGCCCCAGCATTTT.

This clonotype has only a few counts. The rearrangement uses TRBV6-6 and TRBJ1-2; D is unresolved. The CDR3 consists of 18 residues. Germline-derived CDR1 and CDR2 are MNHNY and SVGAGI (reference sequence). Trimming stripped 6 bases from V and 2 bases from J, with 25 bases between. The CDR3 nucleotides are TGTGCCAGCAGCCTCCGACGGGCCCAAGCGACTTTCAACTATGGCTACACCTTC. Amino acids: CASSLRRAQATFNYGYTF.

The rearrangement joins TRBV7-2 to TRBJ2-7; 11 positions agree with TRBD2. Germline V gene data show CDR1 as SGHTA and CDR2 as FQGNSA. This CDR3 comprises 14 residues. V gave up 6 bases and J gave up 4 bases; unmatched junction bases: 5. The CDR3 DNA is TGTGCCAGCAGAACTAGCGGGGGAGATTACGAGCAGTACTTC. Translation gives CASRTSGGDYEQYF.

The chain has TRBV5-1 and TRBJ1-3; D uncertain. The CDR3 has 15 amino acids. Germline CDR1 SGHRS, CDR2 YFSETQ. V lost 3 bases to trimming and J lost 8 bases, with 18 bases between them. CDR3 nucleotides: TGCGCCAGCAGCTCCGGGCGAGGTGGGTCGGACACCATATATTTT. Protein product: CASSSGRGGSDTIYF.

The chain has TRBV7-2 and TRBJ2-2; the match to TRBD2 covers 11 bases. The CDR3 sequence is 20 residues long. V dropped 0 bases and J dropped 0; count of bases not matched to a gene: 9. Germline V gives CDR1 SGHTA, CDR2 FQGNSA. CDR3 in amino acids: CASSLAQLAGARSNTGELFF. The CDR3, as DNA: TGTGCCAGCAGCTTAGCGCAACTAGCGGGGGCCCGTTCGAACACCGGGGAGCTGTTTTTT.

V usage is TRBV4-1 and J usage is TRBJ2-3, with D uncertain. The CDR3 consists of 17 residues. The V gene lost 1 base and the J gene lost 5 bases, with 19 bases spanning the gap. From germline, CDR1 is MGHRA and CDR2 YSYEKL. CDR3 nucleotides: TGCGCCAGCAGCCAAGTGGGAAGAACCGAAGGTGGAGATACGCAGTATTTT. Encoded protein: CASSQVGRTEGGDTQYF.

This clonotype came up a few times. The rearrangement uses TRBV20-1 and TRBJ2-7; D is undetermined. V shed 3 bases and J shed 1 base, with 4 bases lying between them. The CDR3 is 11 amino acids. The germline V gene has CDR1 DFQATT and CDR2 SNEGSKA (reference sequence). The CDR3 is CSASQSYEQYF. Written as DNA, the CDR3 is TGCAGTGCTAGCCAGTCCTACGAGCAGTACTTC.

This clonotype occurred a few times. The chain has TRBV30 and TRBJ2-7; the match to TRBD1 covers 11 bases. The CDR3 loop spans 14 amino acids. Germline assignment: CDR1 GTSNPN and CDR2 SVGIG (reference sequence). Losses at the gene ends were 5 bases for V and 1 base for J; bases not matched to a gene: 4. CDR3 amino acids: CAWGDRGFSYEQYF. CDR3 in DNA: TGTGCCTGGGGGGACAGGGGGTTTTCCTACGAGCAGTACTTC.

V usage is TRBV5-5 and J usage is TRBJ2-1; D possibly corresponds to TRBD2 (6 bases). CDR1 and CDR2 from the germline V gene are SGHKS and YYEKEE (reference sequence). The V end was cut by 0 bases, the J end by 3 bases, with 10 bases between. The CDR3 is 15 amino acids. The CDR3 region is CASSLVGRNYNEQFF. As DNA, the CDR3 is TGTGCCAGCAGCTTGGTGGGGAGGAACTACAATGAGCAGTTCTTC.

The V call is TRBV27, the J call TRBJ2-3; TRBD2 is a possible D gene (6 bases). V lost 0 bases, J lost 1 base, and 8 bases lay in between. This CDR3 contains 15 residues. The germline V gene has CDR1 MNHEY and CDR2 SMNVEV (reference sequence). CDR3 coding DNA: TGTGCCAGCAGTTTATCGGGGGAGGGCACAGATACGCAGTATTTT. Its translation: CASSLSGEGTDTQYF.

This clonotype has only a few counts. The chain is built from TRBV4-3 and TRBJ2-7, with TRBD1 identical over 9 bases. Germline V gene sequence: CDR1 LGHNA, CDR2 YSLEER. V lost 0 bases and J lost 4; bases outside the gene matches: 4. There are 15 residues in the CDR3. The CDR3 reads CASSQEGQGLYEQYF. DNA of the CDR3: TGCGCCAGCAGCCAAGAGGGACAGGGACTATACGAGCAGTACTTC.

A few counts support this clonotype. This chain uses TRBV18 with TRBJ1-1; D remains ambiguous. Per the germline V gene, CDR1 is KGHSH and CDR2 is LQKENI. V gave up 1 base and J gave up 2 bases, with 11 bases separating them. The CDR3 contains 15 residues. The chain's CDR3 is CASSPLRTPNTEAFF. The CDR3 DNA is TGTGCCAGCTCACCACTTAGGACCCCCAACACTGAAGCTTTCTTT.